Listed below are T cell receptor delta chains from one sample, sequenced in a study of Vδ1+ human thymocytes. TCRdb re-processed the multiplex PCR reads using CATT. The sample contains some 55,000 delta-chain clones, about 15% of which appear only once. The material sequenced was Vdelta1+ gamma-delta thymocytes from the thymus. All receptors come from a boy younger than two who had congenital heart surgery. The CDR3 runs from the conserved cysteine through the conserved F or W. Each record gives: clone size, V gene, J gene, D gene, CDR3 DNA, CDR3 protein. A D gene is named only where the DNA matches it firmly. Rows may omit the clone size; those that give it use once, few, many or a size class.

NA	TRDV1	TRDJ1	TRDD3	TGTGCTCTTGGGGAACCCTACGGCGGTGAGTGGGGGATTCAGTACACCGATAAACTCATCTTT	CALGEPYGGEWGIQYTDKLIF
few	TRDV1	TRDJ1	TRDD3	TGTGCTCTTGGGGAACTCGTCACTTCCATTCCTCCCCCGTACTGGGGGTCTCACACCGATAAACTCATCTTT	CALGELVTSIPPPYWGSHTDKLIF
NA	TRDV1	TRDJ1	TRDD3	TGTGCTCTTGGGGAACTCCCGTACTGGGGGCTCCGAGCGTACACCGATAAACTCATCTTT	CALGELPYWGLRAYTDKLIF
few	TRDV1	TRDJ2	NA	TGTGCTCTTGGGCGCCGGGAGGATAAGGCAGCACAACTCTTCTTT	CALGRREDKAAQLFF
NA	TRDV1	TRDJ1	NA	TGTGCTCTTGTCCCTAAGGGTGGGGATTCGGTTCCGAAACTCATCTTT	CALVPKGGDSVPKLIF
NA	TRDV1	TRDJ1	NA	TGTGCTCTTGGTACCCTAACTCGATTATCCGATAAACTCATCTTT	CALGTLTRLSDKLIF
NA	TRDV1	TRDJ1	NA	TGTGCTCTTGGGGAATGGGTACAGCCCTACTGGCCCGATAAACTCATCTTT	CALGEWVQPYWPDKLIF
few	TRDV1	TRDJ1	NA	TGTGCTCTTGGGGAACTTTCACTACTTGGGGGCCCCACCGATAAACTCATCTTT	CALGELSLLGGPTDKLIF
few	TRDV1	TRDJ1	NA	TGTGCTCTTGGGGAACCGATGGGGATCCAGTACACCGATAAACTCATCTTT	CALGEPMGIQYTDKLIF
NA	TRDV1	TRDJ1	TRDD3	TGTGCTCTTGGGGAACGCATTTGGGTCGTACGGCTGGGGGGAAGTACCGACACCGATAAACTCATCTTT	CALGERIWVVRLGGSTDTDKLIF
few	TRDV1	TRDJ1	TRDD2	TGTGCTCTTGGGGAACGCCTCCTTTCTTCTTCCTACCACTCTAGAATGGATAAACTCATCTTT	CALGERLLSSSYHSRMDKLIF
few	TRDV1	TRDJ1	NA	TGTGCTCTTGGGGAACTGAGACGGGGATACACCGATAAACTCATCTTT	CALGELRRGYTDKLIF
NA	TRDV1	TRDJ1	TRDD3	TGTGCTCTTGGGGTCTTTAGGCCTTCCTTCTTTGTACTGGGGGATACGCCCAAACTCATCTTT	CALGVFRPSFFVLGDTPKLIF
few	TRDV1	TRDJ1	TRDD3	TGTGCTCTTGGGGAAGGTTCTTCTTTCCGTACTGGGGGTTATACCGATAAACTCATCTTT	CALGEGSSFRTGGYTDKLIF
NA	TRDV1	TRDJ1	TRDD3	TGTGCTCTTGGGGGGACACACTTCCCCCGGGGATACGCACAACTCATCTTT	CALGGTHFPRGYAQLIF
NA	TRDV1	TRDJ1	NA	TGTGCTCTTGGGGAACTTTTCCTAGGGGATATGGCCGATAAACTCATCTTT	CALGELFLGDMADKLIF
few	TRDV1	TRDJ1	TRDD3	TGTGCTCTTGGGGACCGGTGGGGTGCCGTACTGGGGGATACAACCGATAAACTCATCTTT	CALGDRWGAVLGDTTDKLIF
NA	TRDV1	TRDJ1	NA	TGTGCTCTTGACACGAGGGGGACCCACACCGATAAACTCATCTTT	CALDTRGTHTDKLIF
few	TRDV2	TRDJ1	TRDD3	TGTGCCTGTGACGGGGGATACGCGCCGAGCGATAAACTCATCTTT	CACDGGYAPSDKLIF
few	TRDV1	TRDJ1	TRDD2	TGTGCTCTTGGGGACCCGCCTCCTTCCTATCGGGCTGATCCGGGGTACACCGATAAACTCATCTTT	CALGDPPPSYRADPGYTDKLIF
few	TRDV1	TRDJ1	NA	TGTGCTCTTGGGTTCCTACGTGTTGGGAGGGGGAAATTAGGCACCGATAAACTCATCTTT	CALGFLRVGRGKLGTDKLIF
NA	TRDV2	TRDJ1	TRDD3	TGTGCCTGTGCCCCCGTACTGGGGGATTACACCGATAAACCCATCTTT	CACAPVLGDYTDKPIF
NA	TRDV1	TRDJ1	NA	TGTGCTCTTGGGGAAACACCTCCGGGGGAAGACTCCACCGATAAACTCATCTTT	CALGETPPGEDSTDKLIF
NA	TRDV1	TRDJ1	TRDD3	TGTGCTCTTGGGGAATCGGGCTCTTCTCCCTACTGGGGGATTGGGTACACCGATAAACTCATCTTT	CALGESGSSPYWGIGYTDKLIF
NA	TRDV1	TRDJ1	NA	TGTGCTCTTGGGGAACTTTACCTTCCTACGATAGTGGGGGATGTCCATAAACTCATCTTT	CALGELYLPTIVGDVHKLIF
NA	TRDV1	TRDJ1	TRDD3	TGTGCTCTTGGGGAACCGACCCTTATTCCTACCCTCCGGGGTACTGGGGGAAAGTACACCGATAAACTCATCTTT	CALGEPTLIPTLRGTGGKYTDKLIF
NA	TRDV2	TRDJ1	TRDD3	TGTGCCTGTGACACACCGGGTACTGGGGGATACACCGATAAACTCATCTTT	CACDTPGTGGYTDKLIF
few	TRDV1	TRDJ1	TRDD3	TGTGCTCTTGGCGGGTACTCCTACACTGGGGATACATGTTCCGATAAACTCATCTTT	CALGGYSYTGDTCSDKLIF